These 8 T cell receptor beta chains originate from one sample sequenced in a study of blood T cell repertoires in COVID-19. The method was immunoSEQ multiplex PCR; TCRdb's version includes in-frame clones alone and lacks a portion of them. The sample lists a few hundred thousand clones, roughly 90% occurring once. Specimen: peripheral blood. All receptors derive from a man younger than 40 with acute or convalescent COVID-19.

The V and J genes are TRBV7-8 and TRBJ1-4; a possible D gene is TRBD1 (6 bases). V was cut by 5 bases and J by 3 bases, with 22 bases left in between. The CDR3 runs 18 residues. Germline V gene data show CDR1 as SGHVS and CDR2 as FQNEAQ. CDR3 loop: CASSPYWGSGASNEKLFF. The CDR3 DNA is TGTGCCAGCAGCCCCTATTGGGGATCAGGGGCTTCTAATGAAAAACTGTTTTTT.

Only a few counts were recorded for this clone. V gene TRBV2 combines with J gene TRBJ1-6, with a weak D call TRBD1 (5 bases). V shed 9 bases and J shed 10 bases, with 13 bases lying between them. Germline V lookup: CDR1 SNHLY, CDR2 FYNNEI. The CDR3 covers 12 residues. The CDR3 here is CASTRVYSPLHF. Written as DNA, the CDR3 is TGTGCCAGTACCAGGGTCTACTCACCCCTCCACTTT.

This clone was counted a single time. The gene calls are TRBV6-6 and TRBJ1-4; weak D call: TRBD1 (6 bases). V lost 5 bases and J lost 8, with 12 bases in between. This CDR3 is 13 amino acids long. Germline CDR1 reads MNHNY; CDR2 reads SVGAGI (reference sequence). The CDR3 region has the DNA TGTGCCAGCAGTGGACAGCGCCTGGAAAAACTGTTTTTT. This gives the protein CASSGQRLEKLFF.

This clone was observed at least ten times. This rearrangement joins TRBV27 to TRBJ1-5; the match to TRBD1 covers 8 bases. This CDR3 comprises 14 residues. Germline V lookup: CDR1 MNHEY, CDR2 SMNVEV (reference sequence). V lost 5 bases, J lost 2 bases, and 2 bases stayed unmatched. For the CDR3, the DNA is TGTGCCAGCAGTACGGGACAGGGCAATCAGCCCCAGCATTTT. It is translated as CASSTGQGNQPQHF.

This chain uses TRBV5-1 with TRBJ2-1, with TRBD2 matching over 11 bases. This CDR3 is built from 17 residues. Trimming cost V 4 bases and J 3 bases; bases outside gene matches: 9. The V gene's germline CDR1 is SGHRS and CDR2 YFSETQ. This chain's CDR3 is CASSPVAGGTLYNEQFF. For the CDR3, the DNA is TGCGCCAGCAGCCCCGTAGCGGGAGGGACCCTCTACAATGAGCAGTTCTTC. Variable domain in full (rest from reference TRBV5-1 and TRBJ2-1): KAGVTQTPRYLIKTRGQQVTLSCSPISGHRSVSWYQQTPGQGLQFLFEYFSETQRNKGNFPGRFSGRQFSNSRSEMNVSTLELGDSALYLCASSPVAGGTLYNEQFFGPGTRLTVL.

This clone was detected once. The CDR3 reads CASITWDRGGKGETQYF. CDR3 coding DNA: TGTGCCAGCATTACGTGGGACAGGGGGGGAAAGGGAGAGACCCAGTACTTC. The rearrangement joins TRBV25-1 to TRBJ2-5, with 11 bases identical to TRBD1. The V gene end was trimmed by 7 bases and the J gene end by 4 bases; junction bases not matched to a gene: 14. CDR3 length: 17 amino acids. CDR1 and CDR2 (germline): MGHDK, SYGVNS.

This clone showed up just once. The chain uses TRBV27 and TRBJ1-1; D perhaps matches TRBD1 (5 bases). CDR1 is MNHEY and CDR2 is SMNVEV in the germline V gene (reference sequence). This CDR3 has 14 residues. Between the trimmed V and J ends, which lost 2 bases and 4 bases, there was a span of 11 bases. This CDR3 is CASSLGGVGTEAFF. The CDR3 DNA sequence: TGTGCCAGCAGTTTAGGAGGGGTGGGCACTGAAGCTTTCTTT.

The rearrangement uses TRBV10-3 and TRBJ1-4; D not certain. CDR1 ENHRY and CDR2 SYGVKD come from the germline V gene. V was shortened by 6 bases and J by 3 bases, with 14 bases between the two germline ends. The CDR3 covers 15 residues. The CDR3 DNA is TGTGCCATCAGCCCCCGATTACAGCCTAATGAAAAACTGTTTTTT. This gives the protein CAISPRLQPNEKLFF.